There are many counts of the clone carrying this TCR beta chain. Its matching antigen is unknown. This CDR3 comprises 15 residues. CDR1 is SGHRS, CDR2 YFSETQ, per germline. After removal of 4 bases from V and 0 bases from J, the junction contained 1 base not matched to a gene. This specimen belongs to a study of T cells after yellow fever vaccination. Overall study context: SMART-Seq v4 Ultra Low Input prepared libraries from low-cell fractions.

Points from the study as a whole: Post-booster repertoires again held most primary-vaccination clones (about 95% CD4, 85% to 90% CD8). Contaminants from the bulk population, in the form of abundant clonotypes, could be found in FACS-sorted repertoires.

Using its own MiXCR run on the 5' RACE reads, TCRdb lists one record per CDR3 protein. The sample has about 630,000 distinct CDR3 sequences, roughly an eighth seen once; the top ten hold about 15%. The chain is built from TRBV5-1 and TRBJ2-2, with TRBD1 matching 9 bases. The TCR originated in a man between 25 and 39 years old who received the YFV17D yellow fever vaccine. Material: PBMCs, obtained on the day of the yellow fever booster vaccination. CDR3 bases: TGCGCCAGCAGCAGACAGGGGGCGAACACCGGGGAGCTGTTTTTT. Its protein product is CASSRQGANTGELFF.